The TCR beta chain under discussion was sequenced for a study of blood T cell repertoires in COVID-19. Sequenced by immunoSEQ multiplex PCR; TCRdb stores in-frame clones only, minus some. This table has about 150,000 clones, about 82% appearing once. Germline trimming cut 3 bases from V and 1 base from J; bases unmatched to any gene: 16. This CDR3 has 19 residues. Germline V lookup: CDR1 SGDLS, CDR2 YYNGEE. The V call is TRBV9, the J call TRBJ1-2; 9 positions match TRBD1. Sequenced input: PBMCs or T cells enriched from blood (not recorded which). The receptor's source is a woman aged 40 to 50 who had recovered from COVID-19. The CDR3 DNA follows: TGTGCCAGCAGCGAAGGGACCGGGACAGGGCGTCGGAATAACTATGGCTACACCTTC. Translation: CASSEGTGTGRRNNYGYTF. Full variable domain (missing parts from reference TRBV9 and TRBJ1-2): DSGVTQTPKHLITATGQRVTLRCSPRSGDLSVYWYQQSLDQGLQFLIQYYNGEERAKGNILERFSAQQFPDLHSELNLSSLELGDSALYFCASSEGTGTGRRNNYGYTFGSGTRLTVV.